Below are 30 T cell receptor beta chains sequenced from a single sample in a study of siplizumab effects on memory and regulatory T cells. Measured with immunoSEQ multiplex PCR; TCRdb has only the in-frame clones, and not every one. In the table there are approximately 110,000 clones, roughly 94% of which are singletons. Input material: Tregs sorted from blood. These receptors all stem from a human donor in good health.

Only one count was recorded for this clone. DNA of the CDR3: TGTGCCAGTAGTCCACGGACTAGCTACGCAGATACGCAGTATTTT. Amino acids: CASSPRTSYADTQYF. The chain employs TRBV19 and TRBJ2-3; TRBD2 agrees at 8 bases. The CDR3 covers 15 residues. From germline, CDR1 is LNHDA and CDR2 SQIVND (reference sequence). J lost 4 bases, V lost 5 bases, and 8 bases had no gene match.

The chain has TRBV27 and TRBJ2-1, with unresolved D. The V and J ends lost 0 bases and 8 bases respectively, with 14 bases between them. CDR3 size: 15 residues. Per the germline V gene, CDR1 is MNHEY and CDR2 is SMNVEV (reference sequence). The CDR3, as DNA: TGTGCCAGCAGTTTATCGATCGGGCTAGGGTATGAGCAGTTCTTC. Its protein is CASSLSIGLGYEQFF.

This clone was recorded a few times. The V and J genes are TRBV5-4 and TRBJ1-1, with no clear D. The V and J ends lost 2 bases and 1 base respectively, with 3 bases between them. From germline, CDR1 is SGHNT and CDR2 YYREEE (reference sequence). CDR3 length: 12 amino acids. CDR3 DNA: TGTGCCAGCAGCTTTGGGAACACTGAAGCTTTCTTT. Protein sequence: CASSFGNTEAFF.

CDR3 nucleotide sequence: TGCGCCAGCTCCCTCGCCGGGACGGGGAATTCACCCCTCCACTTT. This codes for CASSLAGTGNSPLHF. The rearrangement links TRBV5-1 to TRBJ1-6, with D possibly matching TRBD1 (5 bases). CDR1 is SGHRS, CDR2 YFSETQ, per germline. V lost 7 bases and J 7 bases, leaving 18 bases between the germline ends. CDR3 length: 15 amino acids.

The rearrangement links TRBV2 to TRBJ2-5; tentatively, D is TRBD1 or TRBD2 (5 bases each). Germline V gene lookup returns CDR1 SNHLY and CDR2 FYNNEI. The CDR3 runs to 14 residues. Trimming left V 9 bases short and J 0 bases short, with 14 bases between. Here the CDR3 reads CASRQSGHQETQYF. In DNA, the CDR3 is TGTGCCAGTCGCCAATCGGGGCACCAAGAGACCCAGTACTTC.

The chain combines TRBV6-1 with TRBJ2-1, with D uncertain. This CDR3 has 16 residues. CDR1 is MNHNS, CDR2 SASEGT, per germline. Deletions cut 2 bases from V and 0 bases from J, with 11 bases between. CDR3: CASSEFGVGSYNEQFF. The CDR3 coding sequence is TGTGCCAGCAGTGAATTCGGAGTAGGCTCCTACAATGAGCAGTTCTTC.

This rearrangement joins TRBV6-9 to TRBJ1-5; no reliable D call. The CDR3 consists of 17 residues. Germline-derived CDR1 and CDR2 are MNHGY and SVAAGI. Trimming removed 5 bases from V and 5 bases from J, with 22 bases in between. This CDR3 is CASSPFIPPDKYQPQHF. The CDR3 DNA reads TGTGCCAGCAGTCCCTTTATCCCCCCCGACAAATATCAGCCCCAGCATTTT.

This clone appeared once. This chain's CDR3 is CASSQGGGTNEKLFF. CDR3 in DNA: TGTGCCAGCAGCCAAGGAGGGGGGACTAATGAAAAACTGTTTTTT. This rearrangement joins TRBV14 to TRBJ1-4, with D possibly TRBD1 on 6 matching bases. Trimming pared 1 base from V and 2 bases from J, leaving 8 bases between. The CDR3 totals 15 residues. Germline V gene sequence: CDR1 SGHDN, CDR2 FVKESK.

This chain connects TRBV7-9 to TRBJ2-5; 9 bases fit TRBD1. Trimming removed 6 bases from V and 5 bases from J; junction bases left unmatched: 13. This CDR3 comprises 16 residues. Per germline, CDR1 SEHNR and CDR2 FQNEAQ (reference sequence). The CDR3 DNA reads TGTGCCAGCAGAGGGACAGGGCTTAATTGGTGGGAGACCCAGTACTTC. Its protein is CASRGTGLNWWETQYF.

The rearrangement links TRBV11-3 to TRBJ2-1, with a possible D match to TRBD2 (6 bases). The germline V and J ends were trimmed by 5 bases and 4 bases, with 18 bases remaining between them. Germline V CDR1 and CDR2: SGHNT, YENEEA. CDR3 length equals 16 residues. The CDR3 DNA reads TGTGCCAGCAGCGGGGGGAGCGGTCAAGCTTACAATGAGCAGTTCTTC. It translates to CASSGGSGQAYNEQFF. Full variable domain (missing parts from reference TRBV11-3 and TRBJ2-1): EAGVVQSPRYKIIEKKQPVAFWCNPISGHNTLYWYLQNLGQGPELLIRYENEEAVDDSQLPKDRFSAERLKGVDSTLKIQPAELGDSAVYLCASSGGSGQAYNEQFFGPGTRLTVL.

The chain has TRBV29-1 and TRBJ2-3; D might be TRBD1 or TRBD2, each matching 5 bases. The CDR3 totals 14 residues. Trimming left V 4 bases short and J 0 bases short, with 11 bases between. Germline loops: CDR1 SQVTM, CDR2 ANQGSEA. CDR3 coding DNA: TGCAGCGTTGGGGGGTCGCCTAGCACAGATACGCAGTATTTT. Amino acids: CSVGGSPSTDTQYF.

Points on this clone: Other DNA sequences of this sample code for an identical CDR3. The rearrangement links TRBV11-2 to TRBJ1-3; D is uncertain. Trimming took 0 bases from V and 4 from J, leaving 4 bases between them. The germline gives CDR1 SGHAT, CDR2 FQNNGV. The CDR3 has 13 residues. CDR3 residues: CASSLDRGNTIYF. In DNA, the CDR3 is TGTGCCAGCAGCTTAGACAGGGGAAACACCATATATTTT.

Details on this clone: Its ends do not fully match the called genes, so a read error is possible. The chain uses TRBV6-4 and TRBJ1-1; D not resolved. This CDR3 comprises 13 residues. Germline V gives CDR1 MRHNA, CDR2 SNTAGT. The CDR3 reads CASSYSRRERAFF. DNA of the CDR3: TGTGCCAGCAGTTACTCACGGCGGGAGAGAGCTTTCTTT.

DNA of the CDR3: TGCGCCAGCAACCCCGCCATTAGCGGCACCGGGGAGCTGTTTTTT. Encoded protein: CASNPAISGTGELFF. The chain has TRBV5-1 and TRBJ2-2; tentatively, D is TRBD2 (6 bases). The CDR3 consists of 15 residues. Trimming left V 6 bases short and J 4 bases short, with 16 bases between. Germline lookup yields CDR1 SGHRS and CDR2 YFSETQ.

The genes are TRBV7-2 and TRBJ1-1; tentative D call: TRBD1 (5 bases). This CDR3 contains 14 residues. Germline values: CDR1 SGHTA, CDR2 FQGNSA. The V and J ends lost 5 bases and 3 bases respectively, with 13 bases between them. The CDR3 here is CASSPWGTDTEAFF. Written as DNA, the CDR3 is TGTGCCAGCAGCCCCTGGGGGACGGACACTGAAGCTTTCTTT.

V usage is TRBV7-8 and J usage is TRBJ2-2; D unresolved. V was clipped by 8 bases and J by 7 bases, with 11 bases between them. Germline loops: CDR1 SGHVS, CDR2 FQNEAQ. The CDR3 extends over 12 amino acids. Here the CDR3 DNA reads TGTGCCAGCGGGCCAGAGGTCGGGGAGCTGTTTTTT. Its translation: CASGPEVGELFF.

The chain recombines TRBV29-1 with TRBJ2-5; 11 nucleotides match TRBD2. Judging by the DNA end, TRBJ2-7 fits better; the J call may be wrong. This CDR3 comprises 13 residues. Germline V gene data show CDR1 as SQVTM and CDR2 as ANQGSEA. In DNA, the CDR3 is TGCAGCGTTCTAGCGGGAGGAGGCTACGAGCAGTACTTC. Its protein product is CSVLAGGGYEQYF.

The chain combines TRBV18 with TRBJ2-1; 9 nucleotides align to TRBD2. The CDR3 extends over 18 amino acids. CDR1 KGHSH and CDR2 LQKENI come from the germline V gene. J was trimmed by 4 bases and V by 1 base; bases with no gene match: 11. The CDR3 coding sequence is TGTGCCAGCTCACCACGGCCTGACCAGGCGGGAGGGTACAATGAGCAGTTCTTC. Translation gives CASSPRPDQAGGYNEQFF.

This chain links TRBV14 with TRBJ1-2; tentative D call: TRBD1 (5 bases). The CDR3 consists of 14 residues. V gave up 4 bases and J gave up 5 bases, with 14 bases separating them. Germline CDR1 and CDR2: SGHDN and FVKESK. CDR3 sequence: CASSPGDRSYGYTF. DNA of the CDR3: TGTGCCAGCAGCCCAGGTGACAGATCATATGGCTACACCTTC.

The gene calls are TRBV18 and TRBJ2-3; maybe TRBD2 (5 bases). There are 14 residues in the CDR3. V was clipped by 3 bases and J by 2 bases, with 9 bases between them. From germline, CDR1 is KGHSH and CDR2 LQKENI. This CDR3 is CASSPYRDTDTQYF. The CDR3 bases are TGTGCCAGCTCACCCTACCGGGACACAGATACGCAGTATTTT.

This CDR3 reads CASRERQKFFF. The CDR3, as DNA: TGCGCCAGCAGGGAGAGACAGAAGTTTTTCTTT. The V gene is TRBV5-1, the J gene TRBJ1-1; weak D call: TRBD1 (5 bases). Germline CDR1 is SGHRS and CDR2 is YFSETQ. The germline V and J ends were trimmed by 5 bases and 13 bases, with 15 bases remaining between them. The length of the CDR3 is 11 residues.

The J gene is TRBJ2-7, the V gene TRBV30, with D perhaps TRBD2 (7 bases). V was cut by 2 bases and J by 0 bases, with 11 bases left in between. The V gene's germline CDR1 is GTSNPN and CDR2 SVGIG (reference sequence). This CDR3 has 14 residues. Written as DNA, the CDR3 is TGTGCCTGGAGTAGGGGGGGGTTCTCCTACGAGCAGTACTTC. It is translated as CAWSRGGFSYEQYF.

The CDR3, as DNA: TGTGCTAGTGGTTTGTACGCTGAAGCTTTCTTT. Protein sequence: CASGLYAEAFF. This chain links TRBV12-5 with TRBJ1-1; D remains ambiguous. The CDR3 contains 11 residues. Germline V lookup: CDR1 LGHNT, CDR2 FRNRAP. V shed 2 bases and J shed 6 bases, with 4 bases lying between them.

The chain uses TRBV2 and TRBJ1-1; the D gene is possibly TRBD1 (5 bases). Per the germline V gene, CDR1 is SNHLY and CDR2 is FYNNEI. V was shortened by 4 bases and J by 0 bases, with 9 bases between the two germline ends. The CDR3 has 14 residues. The CDR3 nucleotides are TGTGCCAGCAGTGTGGGACGCATGAACACTGAAGCTTTCTTT. It yields the protein CASSVGRMNTEAFF. Drawing the rest from reference TRBV2 and TRBJ1-1, the complete variable domain is EPEVTQTPSHQVTQMGQEVILRCVPISNHLYFYWYRQILGQKVEFLVSFYNNEISEKSEIFDDQFSVERPDGSNFTLKIRSTKLEDSAMYFCASSVGRMNTEAFFGQGTRLTVV.

The V and J genes are TRBV7-9 and TRBJ2-5, with 10 bases fitting TRBD2. J was trimmed by 5 bases and V by 7 bases; bases with no gene match: 13. CDR1 is SEHNR, CDR2 FQNEAQ, per germline (reference sequence). CDR3 size: 16 residues. The CDR3 protein is CASTSGVAGGWETQYF. The CDR3, as DNA: TGTGCCAGCACCTCCGGGGTAGCGGGAGGCTGGGAGACCCAGTACTTC.

This clone was seen just once. The chain has TRBV19 and TRBJ1-2, with D tentatively TRBD1 (6 bases). The CDR3 is 14 residues long. Per germline, CDR1 LNHDA and CDR2 SQIVND (reference sequence). Trimming stripped 10 bases from V and 3 bases from J, with 18 bases between. The CDR3 DNA reads as TGTGCCACCTCAACGTCAGGGGCGGACTATGGCTACACCTTC. Its translation: CATSTSGADYGYTF.

The chain couples TRBV6-5 to TRBJ1-4, with D unresolved. V was pared by 0 bases and J by 8 bases, with 16 bases between. Germline V gene sequence: CDR1 MNHEY, CDR2 SVGAGI. This CDR3 spans 16 amino acids. The CDR3 nucleotides read TGTGCCAGCAGTTACTCGATGTTTCTTTTTAGGGAAAAACTGTTTTTT. Residues: CASSYSMFLFREKLFF.

V gene TRBV6-6 combines with J gene TRBJ2-7; 9 nucleotides align to TRBD1. The CDR3 runs 15 residues. Looked up from germline, CDR1 is MNHNY and CDR2 is SVGAGI (reference sequence). The ends lost 7 bases at V and 4 bases at J; junction bases unmatched: 11. CDR3 region: CASTKPGTGLYEQYF. CDR3 coding DNA: TGTGCCAGCACTAAACCCGGGACAGGGTTATACGAGCAGTACTTC.

The sample holds one count of this clone. V and J are TRBV19 and TRBJ2-1, with D maybe TRBD2 (6 bases). Trimming stripped 8 bases from V and 0 bases from J, with 14 bases between. Germline values: CDR1 LNHDA, CDR2 SQIVND (reference sequence). This CDR3 has 15 amino acids. CDR3 amino acids: CASGVEGRSYNEQFF. The CDR3, as DNA: TGTGCCAGTGGGGTGGAGGGGCGCTCCTACAATGAGCAGTTCTTC.

The CDR3 bases are TGCGCCAGCAGCCAAGGGGATGCGAGGGAAAAACTGTTTTTT. It is translated as CASSQGDAREKLFF. The V gene is TRBV4-1, the J gene TRBJ1-4, with no clear D. The CDR3 covers 14 residues. CDR1 and CDR2 (germline): MGHRA, YSYEKL. V gave up 1 base and J gave up 8 bases, with 11 bases separating them.